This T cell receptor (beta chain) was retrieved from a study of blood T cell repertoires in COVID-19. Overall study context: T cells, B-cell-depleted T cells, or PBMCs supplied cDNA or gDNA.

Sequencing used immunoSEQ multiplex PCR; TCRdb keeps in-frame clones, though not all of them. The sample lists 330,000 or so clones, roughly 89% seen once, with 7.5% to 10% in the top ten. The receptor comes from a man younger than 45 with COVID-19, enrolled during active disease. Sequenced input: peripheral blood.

CDR3 sequence (DNA): TGTGCCAGCAGACGAACGGGAACCGACAGGGGGATCCTTATGAACACTGAAGCTTTCTTT. Translated: CASRRTGTDRGILMNTEAFF. The chain employs TRBV6-6 and TRBJ1-1; TRBD1 agrees at 9 bases. Germline values: CDR1 MNHNY, CDR2 SVGAGI (reference sequence). This CDR3 region has 20 residues. Trimming took 6 bases from V and 0 from J; bases not matched to a gene: 20.